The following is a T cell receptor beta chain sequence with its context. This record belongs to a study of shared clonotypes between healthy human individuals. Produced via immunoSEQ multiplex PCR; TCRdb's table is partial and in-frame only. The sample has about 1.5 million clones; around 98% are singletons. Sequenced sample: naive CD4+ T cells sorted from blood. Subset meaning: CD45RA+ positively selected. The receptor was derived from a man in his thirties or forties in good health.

CDR3 amino acids: CAWSPRNMNTEAFF. Written as DNA, the CDR3 is TGTGCCTGGAGCCCCAGGAACATGAACACTGAAGCTTTCTTT. The V call is TRBV30, the J call TRBJ1-1; D unresolved. The CDR3 is made up of 14 amino acids. Germline V gene sequence: CDR1 GTSNPN, CDR2 SVGIG (reference sequence). Trimming took 3 bases from V and 0 from J, leaving 11 bases between them.